The 7 T cell receptor beta chains below were found in one sample sequenced in a study of blood T cell repertoires in COVID-19. Measured with immunoSEQ multiplex PCR; TCRdb has only the in-frame clones, and not every one. The table has 300,000 or so clones, 80% to 90% seen once; the top ten hold about 1.2%. Sequenced: peripheral blood. Source of these receptors: a woman aged 50 to 65 with acute or convalescent COVID-19.

The chain is built from TRBV7-2 and TRBJ1-2; D not certain. V dropped 5 bases and J dropped 11 bases, with 24 bases sitting between them. The CDR3 is made up of 15 amino acids. Germline CDR1 is SGHTA and CDR2 is FQGNSA. CDR3 sequence reads: CASSPPGLGRRTYTF. The CDR3 DNA reads as TGTGCCAGCAGCCCACCGGGCCTCGGAAGGAGGACTTACACCTTC.

This chain links TRBV5-4 with TRBJ1-1; D gene ambiguous. Trimming left V 0 bases short and J 1 base short, with 13 bases between. Germline CDR1 SGHNT, CDR2 YYREEE (reference sequence). The CDR3 spans 16 residues. CDR3 in amino acids: CASSLDRRPTNTEAFF. In DNA, the CDR3 is TGTGCCAGCAGCTTGGACCGGCGGCCAACGAACACTGAAGCTTTCTTT.

The chain links TRBV7-8 to TRBJ2-1; unclear D gene. Trimming cost V 5 bases and J 7 bases, with 9 bases left between them. CDR3 length equals 12 residues. Germline values: CDR1 SGHVS, CDR2 FQNEAQ. CDR3 protein: CASSAHRNEQFF. CDR3 nucleotides: TGTGCCAGCAGCGCCCATAGAAATGAGCAGTTCTTC.

This chain connects TRBV5-1 to TRBJ2-1; D might be TRBD2 (5 bases). Germline CDR1 and CDR2: SGHRS and YFSETQ. V lost 3 bases to trimming and J lost 5 bases, with 6 bases between them. The CDR3 is made up of 12 amino acids. The CDR3 loop reads CASSWGDNEQFF. In DNA form, the CDR3 reads TGCGCCAGCAGCTGGGGAGACAATGAGCAGTTCTTC.

The chain links TRBV28 to TRBJ1-3; tentatively, D is TRBD1 (6 bases). The length of the CDR3 is 16 residues. The V end was cut by 5 bases, the J end by 0 bases, with 14 bases between. CDR1 is MDHEN, CDR2 SYDVKM, per germline. The CDR3 DNA reads TGTGCCAGCAGTCCCTACCGGGACAACTCTGGAAACACCATATATTTT. It yields the protein CASSPYRDNSGNTIYF.

V and J are TRBV6-5 and TRBJ1-5; 7 bases map to TRBD1. In germline, CDR1 is MNHEY, CDR2 SVGAGI. The J segment lost 4 bases and the V segment lost 6 bases, leaving 9 bases of the junction unmatched. The CDR3 covers 15 residues. CDR3 DNA sequence: TGTGCCAGCAGCCGCCCCAGACAGGGTAATCAGCCCCAGCATTTT. Translation: CASSRPRQGNQPQHF.

This chain uses TRBV7-2 with TRBJ1-5; 7 positions match TRBD1. Trimming at V came to 4 bases and at J to 5 bases, leaving 8 bases not matched to a gene. This CDR3 comprises 15 residues. In germline, CDR1 is SGHTA, CDR2 FQGNSA. CDR3 protein: CASSSDRARDQPQHF. In DNA, the CDR3 is TGTGCCAGCAGCTCCGACAGGGCTCGGGATCAGCCCCAGCATTTT.